The 29 T cell receptor beta chains below were found in one sample sequenced in a study of blood T cell repertoires in COVID-19. Sequencing used immunoSEQ multiplex PCR; TCRdb keeps in-frame clones, though not all of them. The table records about 180,000 clones, roughly 84% of them present only once. Material for sequencing was peripheral blood. Source of these receptors: a woman in her forties with COVID-19, enrolled during active disease.

CDR3 region: CASTWTSGSGSDTQYF. For the CDR3, the DNA is TGTGCCAGCACCTGGACTAGCGGGAGTGGTTCAGATACGCAGTATTTT. This rearrangement joins TRBV2 to TRBJ2-3; 13 nucleotides line up with TRBD2. Germline V lookup: CDR1 SNHLY, CDR2 FYNNEI. The V and J ends lost 7 bases and 4 bases, in that order; junction bases with no gene match: 8. The CDR3 has 16 residues.

The J gene is TRBJ2-1, the V gene TRBV4-1; a possible D gene is TRBD1 (6 bases). CDR3 length: 16 amino acids. V was pared by 2 bases and J by 1 base, with 12 bases between. Germline CDR1 and CDR2: MGHRA and YSYEKL. This chain's CDR3 is CASSQHRDTSYNEQFF. The CDR3 DNA reads as TGCGCCAGCAGCCAACACCGGGACACATCCTACAATGAGCAGTTCTTC.

The chain couples TRBV5-4 to TRBJ2-7; D possibly corresponds to TRBD2 (6 bases). The CDR3 is 16 amino acids. Trimming left V 3 bases short and J 6 bases short, with 22 bases between. Germline V gene lookup returns CDR1 SGHNT and CDR2 YYREEE (reference sequence). The CDR3 protein is CASSSRSRAEGSEQYF. The CDR3 DNA follows: TGTGCCAGCAGCTCGAGAAGCCGAGCGGAGGGGAGCGAGCAGTACTTC.

In its sample, this clone was seen a few times. The genes are TRBV19 and TRBJ2-1, with 8 bases that match TRBD2. The CDR3 length is 14 residues. J lost 0 bases, V lost 6 bases, and 1 base had no gene match. In germline, CDR1 is LNHDA, CDR2 SQIVND (reference sequence). This CDR3 reads CASSLAGSYNEQFF. The DNA for the CDR3 is TGTGCCAGTAGCCTAGCGGGCTCCTACAATGAGCAGTTCTTC.

This sequence joins TRBV14 and TRBJ1-1, with unresolved D. V was shortened by 0 bases and J by 3 bases, with 8 bases between the two germline ends. This CDR3 comprises 14 residues. CDR1 is SGHDN, CDR2 FVKESK, per germline. The CDR3 is CASSQDREYTEAFF. The CDR3 nucleotides are TGTGCCAGCAGCCAAGATCGGGAATACACTGAAGCTTTCTTT.

J is TRBJ1-5 and V is TRBV19, with TRBD1 matching 7 bases. CDR3 size: 17 residues. Per the germline V gene, CDR1 is LNHDA and CDR2 is SQIVND (reference sequence). J gave up 7 bases and V 2 bases, and 14 bases lay outside the gene matches. The CDR3 spells CASSISGIQGRRQPQHF. For the CDR3, the DNA is TGTGCCAGTAGTATATCTGGGATACAGGGGAGGAGGCAGCCCCAGCATTTT.

This clone occurred a few times. V gene TRBV7-9 combines with J gene TRBJ1-1; TRBD1 matches at 11 bases. V trimming: 1 base; J trimming: 4 bases; junction bases outside the gene matches: 11. Germline V CDR1 and CDR2: SEHNR, FQNEAQ (reference sequence). This CDR3 has 18 amino acids. The CDR3 reads CASSLVGQGASGGTEAFF. CDR3 DNA: TGTGCCAGCAGCTTAGTTGGACAGGGGGCGTCAGGGGGCACTGAAGCTTTCTTT.

The V call is TRBV6-6, the J call TRBJ2-1; no clear D. The CDR3 extends over 12 amino acids. Trimming cost V 6 bases and J 5 bases, with 8 bases left between them. CDR1 is MNHNY, CDR2 SVGAGI, per germline (reference sequence). This chain's CDR3 is CASRPQDNEQFF. The CDR3 DNA follows: TGTGCCAGCAGACCTCAGGACAATGAGCAGTTCTTC.

This clone was picked up a small number of times. V is TRBV7-8 and J is TRBJ1-5; possibly TRBD1 for D (6 bases). CDR1 and CDR2 (germline): SGHVS, FQNEAQ. This CDR3 contains 14 residues. V lost 5 bases, J lost 5 bases, and 13 bases lay in between. The CDR3 DNA follows: TGTGCCAGCAGCCGCGACAGGTCCGATCAGCCCCAGCATTTT. Encoded protein: CASSRDRSDQPQHF. The full variable domain, completed using reference TRBV7-8 and TRBJ1-5, is GAGVSQSPRYKVAKRGQDVALRCDPISGHVSLFWYQQALGQGPEFLTYFQNEAQLDKSGLPSDRFFAERPEGSVSTLKIQRTQQEDSAVYLCASSRDRSDQPQHFGDGTRLSIL.

This clone turned up a few times. The rearrangement links TRBV9 to TRBJ1-2; TRBD1 might be the D (6 bases). CDR1 SGDLS and CDR2 YYNGEE come from the germline V gene. V was pared by 4 bases and J by 7 bases, with 20 bases between. The CDR3 sequence is 15 residues long. The CDR3 is CASSRDTGSEGGYTF. CDR3 DNA: TGTGCCAGCAGCAGAGATACAGGGTCTGAGGGTGGCTACACCTTC.

V gene TRBV3-1 (or the pseudogene TRBV3-2) combines with J gene TRBJ2-2; 7 nucleotides agree with TRBD2. Germline trimming cut 0 bases from V and 7 bases from J; bases unmatched to any gene: 5. The length of the CDR3 is 15 residues. The germline gives CDR1 LGHDT, CDR2 YNNKEL (reference sequence). The CDR3 protein is CASSQEGGGGGELFF. DNA for the CDR3: TGTGCCAGCAGCCAAGAGGGCGGGGGAGGCGGGGAGCTGTTTTTT.

This clone came up many times. V usage is TRBV5-6 and J usage is TRBJ1-1; D call uncertain. The germline V and J ends were trimmed by 4 bases and 3 bases, with 4 bases remaining between them. Germline V gives CDR1 SGHDT, CDR2 YYEEEE. CDR3 length: 11 residues. The CDR3 sequence: CASSIDTEAFF. Here the CDR3 DNA reads TGTGCCAGCAGCATCGACACTGAAGCTTTCTTT. The full variable domain, with the rest looked up from reference TRBV5-6 and TRBJ1-1, is DAGVTQSPTHLIKTRGQQVTLRCSPKSGHDTVSWYQQALGQGPQFIFQYYEEEERQRGNFPDRFSGHQFPNYSSELNVNALLLGDSALYLCASSIDTEAFFGQGTRLTVV.

The chain is built from TRBV6-5 and TRBJ1-6; 7 nucleotides match TRBD1. J lost 6 bases, V lost 6 bases, and 5 bases had no gene match. The CDR3 spans 14 residues. CDR1 MNHEY and CDR2 SVGAGI come from the germline V gene. Written as DNA, the CDR3 is TGTGCCAGCAGCAAACAGGGGTTTAATTCACCCCTCCACTTT. It encodes CASSKQGFNSPLHF.

In DNA, the CDR3 is TGTGCCAGCAGTCCCATTGATACGCAGTATTTT. Protein: CASSPIDTQYF. The V gene is TRBV6-5, the J gene TRBJ2-3; D is unresolved. V was cut by 5 bases and J by 6 bases, with 6 bases left in between. The CDR3 is 11 amino acids. Germline V gives CDR1 MNHEY, CDR2 SVGAGI.

This rearrangement joins TRBV5-8 to TRBJ1-5, with D perhaps matching TRBD1 (6 bases). The germline gives CDR1 SGHTS, CDR2 YDEGEE. V gave up 3 bases and J gave up 3 bases, with 13 bases separating them. This CDR3 spans 15 amino acids. The CDR3 region is CASSSRQAPNQPQHF. The CDR3 DNA follows: TGTGCCAGCAGCTCGAGACAGGCCCCCAATCAGCCCCAGCATTTT.

J is TRBJ2-7 and V is TRBV15; D might be TRBD2 (7 bases). Per germline, CDR1 LNHNV and CDR2 YYDKDF (reference sequence). Trimming removed 3 bases at V and 4 bases at J, with 16 bases between. The CDR3 has 15 amino acids. Here the CDR3 DNA reads TGTGCCACCAGCAGCGGTGGCGGGGGCGTTTACGAGCAGTACTTC. Amino acid sequence: CATSSGGGGVYEQYF.

The genes are TRBV5-4 and TRBJ1-1; D not resolved. Germline V gene sequence: CDR1 SGHNT, CDR2 YYREEE (reference sequence). V was cut by 3 bases and J by 2 bases, with 11 bases left in between. This CDR3 has 14 residues. In DNA form, the CDR3 reads TGTGCCAGCAGCTCGGGATCTTCAAACACTGAAGCTTTCTTT. It specifies CASSSGSSNTEAFF.

This chain joins TRBV5-4 and TRBJ1-2; D may be TRBD1 (6 bases). Trimming removed 0 bases from V and 7 bases from J, with 13 bases in between. CDR1 and CDR2 (germline): SGHNT, YYREEE (reference sequence). The CDR3 spans 14 residues. The CDR3 coding sequence is TGTGCCAGCAGCTTGGAACAGGGCCCCGGTGGCTACACCTTC. Amino acid sequence: CASSLEQGPGGYTF.

The genes are TRBV11-2 and TRBJ1-2; 12 bases match TRBD1. Per the germline V gene, CDR1 is SGHAT and CDR2 is FQNNGV. V lost 1 base to trimming and J lost 8 bases; unmatched junction nucleotides: 2. The CDR3 consists of 14 residues. In DNA form, the CDR3 reads TGTGCCAGCAGCTTAGGGGGACAGGGGGCAGGCTACACCTTC. It is translated as CASSLGGQGAGYTF.

This chain uses TRBV28 with TRBJ2-2; a weak D match, TRBD2 (5 bases). The germline V gene has CDR1 MDHEN and CDR2 SYDVKM. The CDR3 has 16 amino acids. V shed 4 bases and J shed 7 bases, with 19 bases lying between them. The CDR3 region has the DNA TGTGCCAGCAGTTGGCGGGTTGCGGTTAAAGACGGGGAGCTGTTTTTT. Translated: CASSWRVAVKDGELFF.

The chain is built from TRBV9 and TRBJ2-7; TRBD1 matches 7 bases. CDR3 size: 14 residues. Germline V gives CDR1 SGDLS, CDR2 YYNGEE. The J segment lost 7 bases and the V segment lost 4 bases, leaving 11 bases of the junction unmatched. CDR3 amino acids: CASSPMRGQSEQYF. The DNA of the CDR3 is TGTGCCAGCAGCCCGATGAGGGGGCAATCGGAGCAGTACTTC.

The chain carries TRBV27 and TRBJ2-2, with 8 bases lining up with TRBD1. Trimming took 4 bases from V and 0 from J; bases not matched to a gene: 10. The CDR3 is 18 residues long. CDR1 and CDR2 (germline): MNHEY, SMNVEV (reference sequence). In nucleotides, the CDR3 is TGTGCCAGCAGTTGGAGGCAGGGGGCCCTCGCGAACACCGGGGAGCTGTTTTTT. Translating gives CASSWRQGALANTGELFF.

The V call is TRBV7-9, the J call TRBJ1-5; weak D call: TRBD1 (6 bases). V was pared by 2 bases and J by 7 bases, with 15 bases between. The CDR3 has 15 residues. Germline V CDR1 and CDR2: SEHNR, FQNEAQ (reference sequence). DNA of the CDR3: TGTGCCAGCAGCTTATCTGAGTCAGGGGTACAGCCCCAGCATTTT. Its protein product is CASSLSESGVQPQHF.

This clone was recorded a few times. The V and J genes are TRBV19 and TRBJ2-1, with TRBD1 matching 8 bases. V lost 6 bases to trimming and J lost 4 bases; unmatched junction nucleotides: 8. The CDR3 has 15 amino acids. Germline lookup yields CDR1 LNHDA and CDR2 SQIVND (reference sequence). The chain's CDR3 is CASREPGTGYNEQFF. CDR3 coding DNA: TGTGCCAGTAGAGAGCCAGGGACAGGTTACAATGAGCAGTTCTTC.

This rearrangement joins TRBV5-4 to TRBJ2-1; 8 bases line up with TRBD2. The germline CDR1 and CDR2 sequences are SGHNT and YYREEE (reference sequence). The CDR3 has 16 amino acids. The V and J ends lost 4 bases and 0 bases, in that order; junction bases with no gene match: 6. CDR3 sequence (DNA): TGTGCCAGCAGCGTCCGGGCGGGGGGCTCCTACAATGAGCAGTTCTTC. Translation: CASSVRAGGSYNEQFF.

This clone is a singleton in its sample. The chain joins TRBV5-1 to TRBJ2-1, with a possible D match to TRBD1 (6 bases). Trimming left V 4 bases short and J 0 bases short, with 11 bases between. Germline CDR1 and CDR2: SGHRS and YFSETQ. This CDR3 comprises 15 residues. CDR3 bases: TGCGCCAGCAGCCCAGGGGCGGCCTCCTACAATGAGCAGTTCTTC. The encoded protein is CASSPGAASYNEQFF.

The V gene is TRBV2, the J gene TRBJ2-3; 8 positions agree with TRBD2. CDR3 length: 15 residues. Germline assignment: CDR1 SNHLY and CDR2 FYNNEI. With V trimmed by 3 bases and J by 0 bases, 2 bases remained unmatched. In nucleotides, the CDR3 is TGTGCCAGCAGTGATGGCGGGGGGAGCACAGATACGCAGTATTTT. Translating gives CASSDGGGSTDTQYF.

The chain is built from TRBV9 and TRBJ2-3; a possible D gene is TRBD2 (6 bases). The CDR3 has 15 residues. Between the trimmed V and J ends, which lost 4 bases and 8 bases, there was a span of 20 bases. CDR1 is SGDLS, CDR2 YYNGEE, per germline. The CDR3 loop is CASSPRYGARGTQYF. Written as DNA, the CDR3 is TGTGCCAGCAGCCCCCGTTACGGGGCGCGGGGTACGCAGTATTTT.

V is TRBV12-3 or TRBV12-4 and J is TRBJ1-5; D gene uncertain. The CDR3 is 13 amino acids. The V end lost 6 bases, the J end lost 0 bases, and 6 bases lay between the germline ends. The CDR3 nucleotides are TGTGCCAGCAGGGCAAATAGCAATCAGCCCCAGCATTTT. This gives the protein CASRANSNQPQHF.